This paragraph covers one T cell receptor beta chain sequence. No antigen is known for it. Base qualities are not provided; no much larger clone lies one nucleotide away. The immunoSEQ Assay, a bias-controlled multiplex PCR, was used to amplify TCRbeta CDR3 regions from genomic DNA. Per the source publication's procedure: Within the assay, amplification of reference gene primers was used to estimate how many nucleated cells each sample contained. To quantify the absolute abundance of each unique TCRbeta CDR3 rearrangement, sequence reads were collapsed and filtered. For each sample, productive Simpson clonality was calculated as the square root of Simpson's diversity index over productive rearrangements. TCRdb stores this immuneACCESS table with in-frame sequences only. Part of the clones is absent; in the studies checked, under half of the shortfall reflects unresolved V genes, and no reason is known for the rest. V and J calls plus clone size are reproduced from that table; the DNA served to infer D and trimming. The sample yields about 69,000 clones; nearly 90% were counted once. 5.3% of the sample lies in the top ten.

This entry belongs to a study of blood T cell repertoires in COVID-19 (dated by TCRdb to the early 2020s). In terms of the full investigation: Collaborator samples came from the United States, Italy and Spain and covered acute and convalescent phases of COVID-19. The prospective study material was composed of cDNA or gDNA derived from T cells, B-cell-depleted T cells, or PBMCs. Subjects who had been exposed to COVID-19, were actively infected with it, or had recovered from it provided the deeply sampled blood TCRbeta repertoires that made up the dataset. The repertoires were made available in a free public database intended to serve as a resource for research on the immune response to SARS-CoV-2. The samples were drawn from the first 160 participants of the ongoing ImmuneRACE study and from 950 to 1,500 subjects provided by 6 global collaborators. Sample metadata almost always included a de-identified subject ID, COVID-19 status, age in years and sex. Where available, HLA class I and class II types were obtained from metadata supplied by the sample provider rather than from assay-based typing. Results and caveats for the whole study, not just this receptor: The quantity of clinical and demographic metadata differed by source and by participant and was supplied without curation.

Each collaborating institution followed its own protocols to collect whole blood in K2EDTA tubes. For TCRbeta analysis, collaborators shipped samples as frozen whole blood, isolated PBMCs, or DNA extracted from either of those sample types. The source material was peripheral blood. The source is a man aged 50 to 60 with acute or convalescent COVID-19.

CDR3 region: CASSVSSIAGTEAFF. At the DNA level, the sequence is TGTGCCAGCAGCGTAAGTTCTATTGCGGGCACTGAAGCTTTCTTT. The rearrangement combines TRBV9 with TRBJ1-1, with the D gene not confidently named. Counted from cysteine to phenylalanine, this CDR3 has 15 amino acids. CDR3 DNA is the only sequence kept; it has 45 bases, read in frame from the first base. CDR1 SGDLS and CDR2 YYNGEE are derived from the germline V gene. V loses 1 base, J loses 4 bases, and the germline ends lie 14 bases apart.